This T cell receptor beta chain was identified during a study of T cells in women clearing cervical HPV infection. The table came from immunoSEQ multiplex PCR; TCRdb's copy has only in-frame clones and leaves some out. This repertoire includes about 32,000 clones. Study-level results: Richness plus V gene abundances separated cases from controls with AUC around 0.8.

The V end lost 3 bases, the J end lost 0 bases, and 14 bases lay between the germline ends. There are 16 residues in the CDR3. With regard to this clone: Its antigen is currently unknown. The missing CDR3 end, 3 residues past where the read stops, is filled in from the germline J gene.

J is TRBJ1-1 and V is TRBV12-3 or TRBV12-4; possible D gene TRBD1, 5 bases. Sequenced input: blood buffy coat. This clonotype originated in a woman between 18 and 70 years old with a cervical HPV16 infection that either progressed to CIN3+ or cleared (not recorded which). CDR3 sequence: CASSFLEGSMNTEAFF. The CDR3 DNA, read in part, is TGTGCCAGCAGTTTTCTAGAGGGGTCCATGAACACTGAA.